These 27 T cell receptor beta chains were sequenced from one sample in a study of shared clonotypes between healthy human individuals. Here immunoSEQ multiplex PCR was the method, and the copy in TCRdb shows in-frame clones only, minus some. The sample consists of a few million clones, more than 90% of them appearing once. Sequences were obtained from naive CD4+ T cells sorted from blood. Subset denoted: CD45RA+ positively selected. Source of these receptors: a young man in good health.

The chain links TRBV5-5 to TRBJ2-3; TRBD2 agrees at 10 bases. The CDR3 length is 16 residues. CDR1 is SGHKS, CDR2 YYEKEE, per germline (reference sequence). The V segment lost 2 bases and the J segment 6 bases; nucleotides outside the gene matches: 9. CDR3 in amino acids: CASSLLLAGALDTQYF. CDR3 coding DNA: TGTGCCAGCAGCTTATTGCTAGCGGGGGCCTTGGATACGCAGTATTTT.

This chain links TRBV10-3 with TRBJ1-1, with TRBD1 matching over 12 bases. Germline-derived CDR1 and CDR2 are ENHRY and SYGVKD. After removal of 6 bases from V and 1 base from J, the junction contained 6 bases not matched to a gene. The CDR3 has 16 amino acids. CDR3 protein: CAIRTGTGGANTEAFF. In DNA form, the CDR3 reads TGTGCCATCAGGACCGGGACAGGGGGCGCGAACACTGAAGCTTTCTTT.

V and J are TRBV10-3 and TRBJ1-6; the D gene is possibly TRBD1 (5 bases). The germline gives CDR1 ENHRY, CDR2 SYGVKD. This CDR3 has 17 residues. Trimming removed 6 bases from V and 6 bases from J, with 21 bases in between. CDR3 nucleotide sequence: TGTGCCATCAGCCCAACAGCAGGGAATTTAGGTAATTCACCCCTCCACTTT. This translates into CAISPTAGNLGNSPLHF.

The J gene is TRBJ1-4, the V gene TRBV2; the D is unclear. Germline V lookup: CDR1 SNHLY, CDR2 FYNNEI. The CDR3 spans 16 residues. The germline V and J ends were trimmed by 2 bases and 2 bases, with 12 bases remaining between them. This CDR3 reads CASSESRLPTNEKLFF. The CDR3 bases are TGTGCCAGCAGTGAATCGAGGCTCCCCACTAATGAAAAACTGTTTTTT.

This clone came up a few times. V and J are TRBV30 and TRBJ1-5; perhaps TRBD1 as D (5 bases). This CDR3 has 14 amino acids. Per the germline V gene, CDR1 is GTSNPN and CDR2 is SVGIG (reference sequence). Trimming took 6 bases from V and 5 from J, leaving 17 bases between them. CDR3 DNA sequence: TGTGCCTGTGTTTCCGGGACCGACGATCAGCCCCAGCATTTT. Translated, it gives CACVSGTDDQPQHF.

The V gene is TRBV12-5, the J gene TRBJ2-7; 7 positions match TRBD2. J was trimmed by 0 bases and V by 5 bases; bases with no gene match: 4. The CDR3 contains 14 residues. Per the germline V gene, CDR1 is LGHNT and CDR2 is FRNRAP. The CDR3 here is CASGASGNSYEQYF. As DNA, the CDR3 is TGTGCTAGTGGTGCTAGCGGCAACTCCTACGAGCAGTACTTC.

V is TRBV30 and J is TRBJ2-1; the D is unclear. This CDR3 spans 12 amino acids. V was trimmed by 0 bases and J by 12 bases, leaving 12 bases between them. Germline V gene sequence: CDR1 GTSNPN, CDR2 SVGIG (reference sequence). The CDR3 DNA follows: TGTGCCTGGAGTGTATCGACCCTAGGGCAGTTCTTC. Its protein is CAWSVSTLGQFF.

The chain couples TRBV19 to TRBJ2-3; no firm D call. V shed 9 bases and J shed 0 bases, with 13 bases lying between them. This CDR3 spans 14 amino acids. Germline V lookup: CDR1 LNHDA, CDR2 SQIVND (reference sequence). CDR3 in DNA: TGTGCCAGGACGGGTGCTACTAGCACAGATACGCAGTATTTT. Its translation is CARTGATSTDTQYF. The full variable domain, in which reference TRBV19 and TRBJ2-3 provide the parts outside the CDR3, is DGGITQSPKYLFRKEGQNVTLSCEQNLNHDAMYWYRQDPGQGLRLIYYSQIVNDFQKGDIAEGYSVSREKKESFPLTVTSAQKNPTAFYLCARTGATSTDTQYFGPGTRLTVL.

This chain uses TRBV25-1 with TRBJ2-7; TRBD1 matches 8 bases. Unmatched junction bases numbered 5, after V lost 1 base and J lost 3 bases. The germline V gene encodes CDR1 MGHDK and CDR2 SYGVNS. The length of the CDR3 is 15 residues. The chain's CDR3 is CASSESGTGGYEQYF. The DNA for the CDR3 is TGTGCCAGCAGTGAATCGGGTACAGGGGGCTACGAGCAGTACTTC.

The chain recombines TRBV5-6 with TRBJ1-1; unclear D gene. CDR1 is SGHDT and CDR2 is YYEEEE in the germline V gene. This CDR3 is built from 16 residues. V was shortened by 0 bases and J by 0 bases, with 12 bases between the two germline ends. CDR3 in amino acids: CASSLVGGLVNTEAFF. The CDR3 bases are TGTGCCAGCAGCTTGGTCGGAGGGCTCGTGAACACTGAAGCTTTCTTT.

In regard to this clone: No conserved phenylalanine or tryptophan ends this CDR3, so it is likely a read error. V gene TRBV29-1 combines with J gene TRBJ1-6; D remains ambiguous. Between the trimmed V and J ends, which lost 4 bases and 7 bases, there was a span of 11 bases. The CDR3 length is 13 residues. Per germline, CDR1 SQVTM and CDR2 ANQGSEA. This CDR3 reads CSVGFSENSPLHL. CDR3 coding DNA: TGCAGCGTTGGTTTTTCAGAAAATTCACCCCTCCACCTT.

Note on this clone: In the same sample, other DNA sequences code for this CDR3. The V and J genes are TRBV28 and TRBJ1-2; weak D call: TRBD1 (6 bases). The V gene lost 3 bases and the J gene lost 4 bases, with 9 bases spanning the gap. Germline CDR1 reads MDHEN; CDR2 reads SYDVKM. The CDR3 is 13 amino acids. The CDR3 nucleotides read TGTGCCAGCAGTTTGGACAGCCGCTATGGCTACACCTTC. Translating it yields CASSLDSRYGYTF.

This clone was detected a few times. V and J are TRBV18 and TRBJ1-6; 7 positions match TRBD1. The CDR3 length is 16 residues. Germline CDR1 and CDR2: KGHSH and LQKENI. V shed 4 bases and J 7 bases; nucleotides not matched to a gene: 10. This CDR3 is CASSRDQGTANSPLHF. The CDR3 coding sequence is TGTGCCAGCTCACGAGATCAGGGGACAGCAAATTCACCCCTCCACTTT.

J is TRBJ2-3 and V is TRBV9; D possibly corresponds to TRBD1 (7 bases). This CDR3 is built from 16 residues. Per the germline V gene, CDR1 is SGDLS and CDR2 is YYNGEE. V was clipped by 3 bases and J by 3 bases, with 17 bases between them. The DNA of the CDR3 is TGTGCCAGCAGCGGGATGGAGGGGGCTTTGACAGATACGCAGTATTTT. Translated, it gives CASSGMEGALTDTQYF. The complete variable domain, with remaining parts taken from reference TRBV9 and TRBJ2-3, reads DSGVTQTPKHLITATGQRVTLRCSPRSGDLSVYWYQQSLDQGLQFLIQYYNGEERAKGNILERFSAQQFPDLHSELNLSSLELGDSALYFCASSGMEGALTDTQYFGPGTRLTVL.

A note on this clone: Other DNA variants within this sample encode the same CDR3. The rearrangement joins TRBV29-1 to TRBJ2-5, with D possibly being TRBD1 (6 bases). The CDR3 totals 12 residues. Trimming left V 4 bases short and J 3 bases short, with 9 bases between. Germline V gene data show CDR1 as SQVTM and CDR2 as ANQGSEA. The CDR3 loop reads CSVGAGEETQYF. CDR3 DNA: TGCAGCGTTGGGGCAGGGGAAGAGACCCAGTACTTC. Drawing the rest from reference TRBV29-1 and TRBJ2-5, the complete variable domain is SAVISQKPSRDICQRGTSLTIQCQVDSQVTMMFWYRQQPGQSLTLIATANQGSEATYESGFVIDKFPISRPNLTFSTLTVSNMSPEDSSIYLCSVGAGEETQYFGPGTRLLVL.

This chain joins TRBV18 and TRBJ2-7; D is unresolved. The ends were cut back, 3 bases at V and 6 bases at J, with 18 bases in the middle. The germline V gene has CDR1 KGHSH and CDR2 LQKENI. There are 15 residues in the CDR3. CDR3 coding DNA: TGTGCCAGCTCACCCAACAACAAGGTTTTTGGCGAGCAGTACTTC. This translates into CASSPNNKVFGEQYF.

The V and J genes are TRBV14 and TRBJ2-3; perhaps TRBD2 as D (5 bases). CDR3 length equals 16 residues. Per germline, CDR1 SGHDN and CDR2 FVKESK. Trimming stripped 0 bases from V and 1 base from J, with 11 bases between. CDR3 sequence: CASSQDLAAGTDTQYF. DNA of the CDR3: TGTGCCAGCAGCCAAGACCTAGCCGCGGGCACAGATACGCAGTATTTT.

The V gene is TRBV10-1, the J gene TRBJ2-7; D gene unclear. V shed 5 bases and J shed 3 bases, with 5 bases lying between them. Germline assignment: CDR1 WNHNN and CDR2 SYGVQD (reference sequence). The CDR3 loop spans 11 amino acids. In nucleotides, the CDR3 is TGCGCCAGCAGTCCCGGCTACGAGCAGTACTTC. Protein: CASSPGYEQYF.

The chain carries TRBV6-1 and TRBJ2-4; D may be TRBD1 (7 bases). From germline, CDR1 is MNHNS and CDR2 SASEGT. The CDR3 length is 15 residues. Trimming removed 7 bases from V and 3 bases from J, with 16 bases in between. The CDR3 DNA is TGTGCCAGCACCCCAGGGGGGCTCGGCAAAAACATTCAGTACTTC. It translates to CASTPGGLGKNIQYF.

The chain uses TRBV10-3 and TRBJ2-1; 7 bases match TRBD1. CDR1 is ENHRY, CDR2 SYGVKD, per germline. Trimming removed 4 bases from V and 6 bases from J; junction bases left unmatched: 9. This CDR3 spans 15 amino acids. In nucleotides, the CDR3 is TGTGCCATCAGTGGCACCGGGACAGACTTCAATGAGCAGTTCTTC. This encodes CAISGTGTDFNEQFF.

V usage is TRBV18 and J usage is TRBJ1-1, with D perhaps TRBD1 (6 bases). Germline V gives CDR1 KGHSH, CDR2 LQKENI. The CDR3 has 15 residues. Trimming left V 2 bases short and J 0 bases short, with 10 bases between. The CDR3 DNA reads as TGTGCCAGCTCACCAAGGACAGACATGAACACTGAAGCTTTCTTT. Protein product: CASSPRTDMNTEAFF.

This clone was counted a single time. The chain joins TRBV5-1 to TRBJ2-5; D is ambiguous. In germline, CDR1 is SGHRS, CDR2 YFSETQ. The germline V and J ends were trimmed by 3 bases and 0 bases, with 12 bases remaining between them. The CDR3 has 15 residues. DNA of the CDR3: TGCGCCAGCAGCTCCTTGACCGAGTACCAAGAGACCCAGTACTTC. This codes for CASSSLTEYQETQYF. The variable domain in full, with the rest retrieved from reference TRBV5-1 and TRBJ2-5, is KAGVTQTPRYLIKTRGQQVTLSCSPISGHRSVSWYQQTPGQGLQFLFEYFSETQRNKGNFPGRFSGRQFSNSRSEMNVSTLELGDSALYLCASSSLTEYQETQYFGPGTRLLVL.

The chain combines TRBV7-2 with TRBJ1-2; possible D gene TRBD1, 5 bases. The germline V gene encodes CDR1 SGHTA and CDR2 FQGNSA. This CDR3 region has 14 residues. V lost 2 bases and J lost 2, with 9 bases in between. CDR3 coding DNA: TGTGCCAGCAGCTTACAGGGCCGCAACTATGGCTACACCTTC. Protein product: CASSLQGRNYGYTF.

The J gene is TRBJ1-1, the V gene TRBV29-1, with TRBD1 matching 8 bases. The ends lost 3 bases at V and 4 bases at J; junction bases unmatched: 4. The CDR3 runs 13 residues. Germline V gene data show CDR1 as SQVTM and CDR2 as ANQGSEA. CDR3 nucleotide sequence: TGCAGCGTTGACCAGGGGGCTGGCACTGAAGCTTTCTTT. Its protein is CSVDQGAGTEAFF.

This chain uses TRBV30 with TRBJ2-1; weak D call: TRBD2 (5 bases). CDR3 size: 14 residues. V was cut by 3 bases and J by 6 bases, with 15 bases left in between. Germline V gives CDR1 GTSNPN, CDR2 SVGIG (reference sequence). CDR3 amino acids: CAWSGLWQGNEQFF. CDR3 DNA sequence: TGTGCCTGGAGCGGACTTTGGCAAGGCAATGAGCAGTTCTTC.

The chain employs TRBV7-2 and TRBJ1-2; D might be TRBD1 (5 bases). The CDR3 has 14 amino acids. V was trimmed by 1 base and J by 4 bases, leaving 10 bases between them. CDR1 is SGHTA, CDR2 FQGNSA, per germline. CDR3 DNA: TGTGCCAGCAGCTTAGTTGGGGCAGGCTATGGCTACACCTTC. This encodes CASSLVGAGYGYTF. Full variable domain (missing parts from reference TRBV7-2 and TRBJ1-2): GAGVSQSPSNKVTEKGKDVELRCDPISGHTALYWYRQSLGQGLEFLIYFQGNSAPDKSGLPSDRFSAERTGGSVSTLTIQRTQQEDSAVYLCASSLVGAGYGYTFGSGTRLTVV.

The chain has TRBV11-2 and TRBJ2-5; TRBD2 matches at 12 bases. CDR1 SGHAT and CDR2 FQNNGV come from the germline V gene. The CDR3 has 14 residues. J lost 5 bases, V lost 4 bases, and 2 bases had no gene match. The CDR3 sequence: CASSYTSGGETQYF. CDR3 sequence (DNA): TGTGCCAGCAGCTATACTAGCGGGGGGGAGACCCAGTACTTC. Supplemented by reference TRBV11-2 and TRBJ2-5, the full variable domain reads EAGVAQSPRYKIIEKRQSVAFWCNPISGHATLYWYQQILGQGPKLLIQFQNNGVVDDSQLPKDRFSAERLKGVDSTLKIQPAKLEDSAVYLCASSYTSGGETQYFGPGTRLLVL.